Presented here are 4 T cell receptor beta chains from one specimen sequenced in a study of cytomegalovirus exposure and HLA in healthy donors. Vbeta (60) and Jbeta (13) primers were used in the PCR. Clones were read by immunoSEQ multiplex PCR, and TCRdb kept only the in-frame ones, dropping some. The data include fewer than 150,000 clones; the top ten clones carry 2%. Sequenced sample: PBMCs. The receptors derive from an older woman in good health and CMV-seronegative.

The gene calls are TRBV19 and TRBJ1-1; no clear D. The CDR3 extends over 16 amino acids. Trimming stripped 6 bases from V and 1 base from J, with 18 bases between. Looked up from germline, CDR1 is LNHDA and CDR2 is SQIVND (reference sequence). The DNA for the CDR3 is TGTGCCAGTAGCCAAGTATTCCTTAACTCGAACACTGAAGCTTTCTTT. Protein sequence: CASSQVFLNSNTEAFF. The entire variable domain, with the rest obtained from reference TRBV19 and TRBJ1-1, is as follows: DGGITQSPKYLFRKEGQNVTLSCEQNLNHDAMYWYRQDPGQGLRLIYYSQIVNDFQKGDIAEGYSVSREKKESFPLTVTSAQKNPTAFYLCASSQVFLNSNTEAFFGQGTRLTVV.

This chain uses TRBV28 with TRBJ1-6; 8 nucleotides agree with TRBD1. Germline V lookup: CDR1 MDHEN, CDR2 SYDVKM. V lost 2 bases and J lost 10; bases outside the gene matches: 7. This CDR3 contains 15 residues. The CDR3 here is CASSLAGTGLSPLHF. In DNA, the CDR3 is TGTGCCAGCAGTTTAGCCGGGACAGGACTATCACCCCTCCACTTT.

The chain employs TRBV27 and TRBJ2-7, with 14 bases lining up with TRBD2. CDR1 is MNHEY, CDR2 SMNVEV, per germline (reference sequence). Trimming took 6 bases from V and 5 from J; bases not matched to a gene: 6. The CDR3 is made up of 15 amino acids. CDR3 loop: CASRRPGLAGDEQYF. Here the CDR3 DNA reads TGTGCCAGCAGAAGACCGGGACTAGCGGGAGACGAGCAGTACTTC.

The rearrangement uses TRBV19 and TRBJ1-3, with a weak D call TRBD1 (6 bases). This CDR3 is built from 15 residues. V shed 7 bases and J shed 3 bases, with 16 bases lying between them. Germline CDR1 reads LNHDA; CDR2 reads SQIVND (reference sequence). CDR3: CASTTTGKLGNTIYF. CDR3 DNA: TGTGCCAGTACCACCACAGGGAAACTTGGAAACACCATATATTTT.